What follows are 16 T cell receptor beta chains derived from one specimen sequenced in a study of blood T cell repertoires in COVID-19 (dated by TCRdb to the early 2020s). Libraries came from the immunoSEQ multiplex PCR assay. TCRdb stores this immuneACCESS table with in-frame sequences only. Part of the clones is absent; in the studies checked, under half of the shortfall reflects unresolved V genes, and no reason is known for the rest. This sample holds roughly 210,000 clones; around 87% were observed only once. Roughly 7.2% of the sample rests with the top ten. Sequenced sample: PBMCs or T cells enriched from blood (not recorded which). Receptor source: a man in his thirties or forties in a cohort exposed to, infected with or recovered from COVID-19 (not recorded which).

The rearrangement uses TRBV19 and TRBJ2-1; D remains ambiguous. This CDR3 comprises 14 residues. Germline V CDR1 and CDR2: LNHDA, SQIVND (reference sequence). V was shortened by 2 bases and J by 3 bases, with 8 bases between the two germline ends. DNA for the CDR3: TGTGCCAGTAGTATACAGGCTAACTACAATGAGCAGTTCTTC. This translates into CASSIQANYNEQFF. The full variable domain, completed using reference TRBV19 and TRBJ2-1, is DGGITQSPKYLFRKEGQNVTLSCEQNLNHDAMYWYRQDPGQGLRLIYYSQIVNDFQKGDIAEGYSVSREKKESFPLTVTSAQKNPTAFYLCASSIQANYNEQFFGPGTRLTVL.

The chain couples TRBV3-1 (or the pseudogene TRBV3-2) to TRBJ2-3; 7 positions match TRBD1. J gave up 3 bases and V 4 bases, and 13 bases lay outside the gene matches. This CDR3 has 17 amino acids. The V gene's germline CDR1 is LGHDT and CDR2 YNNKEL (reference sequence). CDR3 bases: TGTGCCAGCAGCCTAATCCCGACAGGGAGAAGTACAGATACGCAGTATTTT. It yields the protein CASSLIPTGRSTDTQYF.

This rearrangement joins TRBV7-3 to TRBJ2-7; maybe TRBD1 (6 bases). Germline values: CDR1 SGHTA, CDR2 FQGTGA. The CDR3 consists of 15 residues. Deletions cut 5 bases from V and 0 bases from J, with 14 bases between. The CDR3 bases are TGTGCCAGCAGCCACGGAACAGGGCCCTCCTACGAGCAGTACTTC. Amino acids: CASSHGTGPSYEQYF.

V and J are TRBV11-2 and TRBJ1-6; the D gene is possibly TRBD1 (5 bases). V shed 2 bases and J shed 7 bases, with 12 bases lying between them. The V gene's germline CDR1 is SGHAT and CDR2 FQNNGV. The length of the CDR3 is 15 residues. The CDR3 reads CASSLLETVNSPLHF. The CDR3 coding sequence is TGTGCCAGCAGCTTACTTGAGACAGTCAATTCACCCCTCCACTTT.

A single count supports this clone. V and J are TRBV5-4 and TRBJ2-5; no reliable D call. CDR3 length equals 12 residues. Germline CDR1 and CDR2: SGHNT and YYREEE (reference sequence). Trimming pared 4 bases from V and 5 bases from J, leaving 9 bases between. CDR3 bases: TGTGCCAGCAGCCCCCCCGGGGAGACCCAGTACTTC. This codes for CASSPPGETQYF.

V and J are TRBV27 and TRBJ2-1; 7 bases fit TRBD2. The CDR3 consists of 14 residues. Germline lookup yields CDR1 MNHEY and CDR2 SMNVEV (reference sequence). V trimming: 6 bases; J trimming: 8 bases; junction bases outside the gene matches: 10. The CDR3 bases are TGTGCCAGCAGCTTTGGGGGGGGAGGAGATGAGCAGTTCTTC. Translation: CASSFGGGGDEQFF.

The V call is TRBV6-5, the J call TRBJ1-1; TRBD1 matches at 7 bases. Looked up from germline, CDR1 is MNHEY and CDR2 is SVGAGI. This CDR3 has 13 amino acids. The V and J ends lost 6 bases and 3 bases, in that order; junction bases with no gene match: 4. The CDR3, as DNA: TGTGCCAGCAGGATGACAGGGTACACTGAAGCTTTCTTT. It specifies CASRMTGYTEAFF.

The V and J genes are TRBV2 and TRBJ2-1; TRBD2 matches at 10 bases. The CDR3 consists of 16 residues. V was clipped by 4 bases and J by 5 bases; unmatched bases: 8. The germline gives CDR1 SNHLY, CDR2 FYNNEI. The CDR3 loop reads CASSATSGFTNNEQFF. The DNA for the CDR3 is TGTGCCAGCAGTGCGACTAGCGGGTTTACCAACAATGAGCAGTTCTTC. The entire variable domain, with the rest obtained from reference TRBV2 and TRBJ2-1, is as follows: EPEVTQTPSHQVTQMGQEVILRCVPISNHLYFYWYRQILGQKVEFLVSFYNNEISEKSEIFDDQFSVERPDGSNFTLKIRSTKLEDSAMYFCASSATSGFTNNEQFFGPGTRLTVL.

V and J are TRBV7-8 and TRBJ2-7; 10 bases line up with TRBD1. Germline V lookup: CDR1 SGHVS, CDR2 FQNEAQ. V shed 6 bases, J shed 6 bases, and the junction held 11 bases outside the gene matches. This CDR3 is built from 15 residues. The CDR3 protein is CASSPGDRGRLEQYF. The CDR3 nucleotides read TGTGCCAGCAGTCCAGGAGACAGGGGGCGGCTCGAGCAGTACTTC.

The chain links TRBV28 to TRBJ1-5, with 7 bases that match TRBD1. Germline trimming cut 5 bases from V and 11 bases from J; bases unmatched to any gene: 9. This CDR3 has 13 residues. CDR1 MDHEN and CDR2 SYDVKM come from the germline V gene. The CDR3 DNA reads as TGTGCCAGCAGTCAAGTTCAGGGGGAGACCCAGCATTTT. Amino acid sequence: CASSQVQGETQHF. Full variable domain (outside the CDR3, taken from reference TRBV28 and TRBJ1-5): DVKVTQSSRYLVKRTGEKVFLECVQDMDHENMFWYRQDPGLGLRLIYFSYDVKMKEKGDIPEGYSVSREKKERFSLILESASTNQTSMYLCASSQVQGETQHFGDGTRLSIL.

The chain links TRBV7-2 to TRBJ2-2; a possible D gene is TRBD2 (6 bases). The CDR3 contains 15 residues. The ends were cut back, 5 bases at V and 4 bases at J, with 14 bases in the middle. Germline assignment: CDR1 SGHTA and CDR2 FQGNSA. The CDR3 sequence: CASSETGAGTGELFF. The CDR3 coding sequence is TGTGCCAGCAGCGAGACGGGAGCGGGCACCGGGGAGCTGTTTTTT.

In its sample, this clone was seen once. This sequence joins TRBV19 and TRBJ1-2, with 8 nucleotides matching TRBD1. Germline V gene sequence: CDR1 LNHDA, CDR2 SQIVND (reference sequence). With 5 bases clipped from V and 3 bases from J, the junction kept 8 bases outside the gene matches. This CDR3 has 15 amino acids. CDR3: CASSFRDRPDYGYTF. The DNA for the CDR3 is TGTGCCAGTAGTTTCCGGGACAGGCCTGACTATGGCTACACCTTC.

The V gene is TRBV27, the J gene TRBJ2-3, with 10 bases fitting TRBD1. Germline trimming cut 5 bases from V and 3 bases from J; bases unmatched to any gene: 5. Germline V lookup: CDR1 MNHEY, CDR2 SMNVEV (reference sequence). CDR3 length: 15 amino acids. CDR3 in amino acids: CASSRDRGHTDTQYF. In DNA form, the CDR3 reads TGTGCCAGCAGTCGAGACAGGGGGCATACAGATACGCAGTATTTT.

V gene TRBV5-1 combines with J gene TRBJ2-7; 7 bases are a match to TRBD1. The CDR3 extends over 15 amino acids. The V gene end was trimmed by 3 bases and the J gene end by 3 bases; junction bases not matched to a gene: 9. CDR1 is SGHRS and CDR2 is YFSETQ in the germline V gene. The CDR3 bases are TGCGCCAGCAGCTGGGGGACAGTCGACGTCTACGAGCAGTACTTC. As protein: CASSWGTVDVYEQYF.

The CDR3 sequence is CASSPTAGGSDTQYF. CDR3 DNA sequence: TGTGCCAGCAGCCCGACCGCTGGGGGGAGTGATACGCAGTATTTT. This chain joins TRBV5-4 and TRBJ2-3, with D possibly TRBD2 on 6 matching bases. Trimming removed 4 bases at V and 6 bases at J, with 18 bases between. Germline V gene data show CDR1 as SGHNT and CDR2 as YYREEE (reference sequence). The CDR3 sequence is 15 residues long.

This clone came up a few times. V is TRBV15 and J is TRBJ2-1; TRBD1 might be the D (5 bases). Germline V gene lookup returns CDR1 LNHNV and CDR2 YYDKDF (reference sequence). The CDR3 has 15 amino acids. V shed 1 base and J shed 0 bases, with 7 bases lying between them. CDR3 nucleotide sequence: TGTGCCACCAGCAGAGGAACAGGCTCCTACAATGAGCAGTTCTTC. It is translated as CATSRGTGSYNEQFF. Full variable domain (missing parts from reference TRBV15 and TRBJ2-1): DAMVIQNPRYQVTQFGKPVTLSCSQTLNHNVMYWYQQKSSQAPKLLFHYYDKDFNNEADTPDNFQSRRPNTSFCFLDIRSPGLGDTAMYLCATSRGTGSYNEQFFGPGTRLTVL.